These 17 T cell receptor beta chains share one sample of origin, sequenced in a study of OX40 agonist ivuxolimab in advanced cancers. The data were produced by immunoSEQ multiplex PCR, yet TCRdb's version contains in-frame clones alone and is incomplete. The sample lists about 95,000 clones; approximately 92% were seen once. The sequencing here drew on CD4+ or CD8+ T cells sorted from blood, taken in a trial of the OX40 agonist ivuxolimab. The receptors were sampled from an adult with an advanced solid tumor such as melanoma, head and neck, liver or kidney cancer.

The chain is built from TRBV11-3 and TRBJ1-1, with D unclear. The V gene's germline CDR1 is SGHNT and CDR2 YENEEA. The CDR3 has 13 amino acids. V gave up 1 base and J gave up 2 bases, with 5 bases separating them. CDR3 DNA sequence: TGTGCCAGCAGCTTAGGGGCCAACACTGAAGCTTTCTTT. This translates into CASSLGANTEAFF. The entire variable domain, with the rest obtained from reference TRBV11-3 and TRBJ1-1, is as follows: EAGVVQSPRYKIIEKKQPVAFWCNPISGHNTLYWYLQNLGQGPELLIRYENEEAVDDSQLPKDRFSAERLKGVDSTLKIQPAELGDSAVYLCASSLGANTEAFFGQGTRLTVV.

The gene calls are TRBV6-6 and TRBJ2-7, with D possibly called TRBD1 or TRBD2 (6 bases each). The CDR3 consists of 16 residues. The ends were cut back, 6 bases at V and 5 bases at J, with 23 bases in the middle. The germline CDR1 and CDR2 sequences are MNHNY and SVGAGI (reference sequence). The DNA for the CDR3 is TGTGCCAGCAGGCACCCTCTTGGGGGGCCCACCAACGAGCAGTACTTC. Encoded protein: CASRHPLGGPTNEQYF.

This clone was picked up a small number of times. This chain connects TRBV19 to TRBJ2-2; 11 bases are shared with TRBD1. Germline V lookup: CDR1 LNHDA, CDR2 SQIVND (reference sequence). J was trimmed by 4 bases and V by 7 bases; bases with no gene match: 5. The CDR3 contains 15 residues. The CDR3 sequence is CASTRTGGTTGELFF. The CDR3 DNA follows: TGTGCCAGTACTAGGACAGGGGGCACCACCGGGGAGCTGTTTTTT.

The chain combines TRBV30 with TRBJ2-2; D not resolved. The CDR3 spans 12 residues. Germline V gene sequence: CDR1 GTSNPN, CDR2 SVGIG (reference sequence). V lost 6 bases to trimming and J lost 7 bases, with 12 bases between them. Written as DNA, the CDR3 is TGTGCCTGTTATAAGCCGGGCGGGGAGCTGTTTTTT. It encodes CACYKPGGELFF.

This clone has a handful of counts. This chain uses TRBV10-3 with TRBJ1-3, with D possibly matching TRBD1 (5 bases). The germline CDR1 and CDR2 sequences are ENHRY and SYGVKD. The CDR3 is made up of 13 amino acids. V lost 7 bases, J lost 7 bases, and 14 bases lay in between. The CDR3: CAITGLSGNTIYF. In DNA form, the CDR3 reads TGTGCCATCACGGGACTAAGTGGTAACACCATATATTTT.

The CDR3 coding sequence is TGTGCCAGCAGTTCTGATCACGGCACAGATACGCAGTATTTT. As protein: CASSSDHGTDTQYF. The chain is built from TRBV27 and TRBJ2-3; D uncertain. Trimming removed 4 bases at V and 1 base at J, with 9 bases between. The CDR3 runs 14 residues. Per germline, CDR1 MNHEY and CDR2 SMNVEV (reference sequence).

The chain uses TRBV28 and TRBJ1-1; no definite D call. The germline gives CDR1 MDHEN, CDR2 SYDVKM. This CDR3 contains 13 residues. The V gene lost 5 bases and the J gene lost 0 bases, with 7 bases spanning the gap. The CDR3 DNA is TGTGCCAGCAGTCCCACCCTGAACACTGAAGCTTTCTTT. Its translation: CASSPTLNTEAFF.

The chain uses TRBV10-3 and TRBJ2-2; D gene unclear. This CDR3 region has 15 residues. The germline V and J ends were trimmed by 4 bases and 3 bases, with 12 bases remaining between them. Looked up from germline, CDR1 is ENHRY and CDR2 is SYGVKD. The CDR3 loop reads CAISGHTSDTGELFF. DNA of the CDR3: TGTGCCATCAGTGGGCACACCAGTGACACCGGGGAGCTGTTTTTT.

This chain joins TRBV4-2 and TRBJ2-6, with a tentative D call TRBD1 (6 bases). Germline V CDR1 and CDR2: LGHNA, YNFKEQ. The CDR3 totals 17 residues. V was pared by 3 bases and J by 1 base, with 13 bases between. CDR3 DNA sequence: TGTGCCAGCAGCCAGGACAGCGTCTCTTCTGGGGCCAACGTCCTGACTTTC. It codes for CASSQDSVSSGANVLTF.

The chain is built from TRBV18 and TRBJ2-3; 11 nucleotides match TRBD1. The CDR3 consists of 14 residues. J gave up 5 bases and V 2 bases, and 0 bases lay outside the gene matches. Germline loops: CDR1 KGHSH, CDR2 LQKENI. The CDR3 here is CASSPGTGGDTQYF. The CDR3 coding sequence is TGTGCCAGCTCACCAGGGACAGGGGGAGATACGCAGTATTTT. Filled out from reference TRBV18 and TRBJ2-3, the complete variable domain reads NAGVMQNPRHLVRRRGQEARLRCSPMKGHSHVYWYRQLPEEGLKFMVYLQKENIIDESGMPKERFSAEFPKEGPSILRIQQVVRGDSAAYFCASSPGTGGDTQYFGPGTRLTVL.

This sequence joins TRBV9 and TRBJ2-4, with D unclear. Trimming shortened V by 0 bases and J by 8 bases, and 12 bases separated the two germline ends. Per germline, CDR1 SGDLS and CDR2 YYNGEE. This CDR3 region has 14 residues. CDR3 nucleotide sequence: TGTGCCAGCAGCGTAGTACCGGTTGGTGACATTCAGTACTTC. Protein sequence: CASSVVPVGDIQYF.

The chain recombines TRBV11-2 with TRBJ2-1; 7 bases are a match to TRBD2. Germline CDR1 reads SGHAT; CDR2 reads FQNNGV. CDR3 length: 19 amino acids. Trimming cost V 4 bases and J 6 bases; bases outside gene matches: 21. The CDR3 region is CASSSHFEAGGSRANEQFF. The CDR3 DNA follows: TGTGCCAGCAGCTCCCACTTCGAGGCCGGCGGGAGTCGGGCCAATGAGCAGTTCTTC.

CDR3 bases: TGTGCCAGCAGCTTAGGGAGATTGGGCAATCAGCCCCAGCATTTT. This encodes CASSLGRLGNQPQHF. V and J are TRBV7-9 and TRBJ1-5; D not resolved. The germline V gene encodes CDR1 SEHNR and CDR2 FQNEAQ (reference sequence). Trimming removed 1 base at V and 2 bases at J, with 9 bases between. The CDR3 covers 15 residues. The variable domain in full, with the rest retrieved from reference TRBV7-9 and TRBJ1-5, is DTGVSQNPRHKITKRGQNVTFRCDPISEHNRLYWYRQTLGQGPEFLTYFQNEAQLEKSRLLSDRFSAERPKGSFSTLEIQRTEQGDSAMYLCASSLGRLGNQPQHFGDGTRLSIL.

V usage is TRBV6-1 and J usage is TRBJ2-4; 9 positions agree with TRBD1. The CDR3 covers 14 residues. Germline loops: CDR1 MNHNS, CDR2 SASEGT. The V gene end was trimmed by 6 bases and the J gene end by 2 bases; junction bases not matched to a gene: 2. The CDR3 nucleotides read TGTGCCAGCAGGGACAGGGGAACCAAAAACATTCAGTACTTC. Its protein product is CASRDRGTKNIQYF.

The V gene is TRBV19, the J gene TRBJ1-2; D remains ambiguous. The CDR3 length is 14 residues. Germline values: CDR1 LNHDA, CDR2 SQIVND (reference sequence). V was cut by 4 bases and J by 5 bases, with 14 bases left in between. The CDR3, as DNA: TGTGCCAGTAGTACGGACGGGAGAGATTATGGCTACACCTTC. It encodes CASSTDGRDYGYTF.

In its sample, this clone was seen once. The chain joins TRBV5-6 to TRBJ1-4; TRBD1 agrees at 7 bases. The CDR3 loop spans 16 amino acids. Per germline, CDR1 SGHDT and CDR2 YYEEEE. J was trimmed by 4 bases and V by 0 bases; bases with no gene match: 6. The chain's CDR3 is CASSLGGGPFNEKLFF. The CDR3 DNA reads TGTGCCAGCAGCTTGGGAGGGGGCCCTTTTAATGAAAAACTGTTTTTT.

The rearrangement uses TRBV7-9 and TRBJ2-2, with unresolved D. The CDR3 sequence is 12 residues long. Trimming took 3 bases from V and 7 from J, leaving 6 bases between them. Per germline, CDR1 SEHNR and CDR2 FQNEAQ (reference sequence). CDR3 DNA sequence: TGTGCCAGCAGCTTCACTGGCGGGGAGCTGTTTTTT. Amino acids: CASSFTGGELFF.